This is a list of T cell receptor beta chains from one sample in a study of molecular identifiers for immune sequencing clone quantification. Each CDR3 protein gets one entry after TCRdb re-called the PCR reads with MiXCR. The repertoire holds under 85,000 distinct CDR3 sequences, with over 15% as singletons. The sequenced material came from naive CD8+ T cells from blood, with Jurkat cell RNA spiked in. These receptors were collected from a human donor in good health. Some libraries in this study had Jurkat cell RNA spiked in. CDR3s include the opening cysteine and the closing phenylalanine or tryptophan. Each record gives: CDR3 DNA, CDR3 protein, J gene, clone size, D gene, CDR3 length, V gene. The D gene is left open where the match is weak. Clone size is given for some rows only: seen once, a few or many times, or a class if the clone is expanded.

cdr3_nt: TGCGCCAGCAGCCCACCAGCGGGAGGTTCCTACGAGCAGTACTTC; cdr3_aa: CASSPPAGGSYEQYF; j_call: TRBJ2-7; clone_size: NA; d_call: TRBD2; cdr3_length: 15; v_call: TRBV4-1
cdr3_nt: TGTGCCAACAAGGGAGGCGGCCAGAGCTCCTACGAGCAGTACTTC; cdr3_aa: CANKGGGQSSYEQYF; j_call: TRBJ2-7; clone_size: NA; d_call: NA; cdr3_length: 15; v_call: TRBV2
cdr3_nt: TGCAGTGCTAGAGATCTGAGCGGGAGTCCTGTGAATGAGCAGTTCTTC; cdr3_aa: CSARDLSGSPVNEQFF; j_call: TRBJ2-1; clone_size: few; d_call: TRBD2; cdr3_length: 16; v_call: TRBV20-1
cdr3_nt: TGTGCCAGCAGTTTTAGACCTACCCAAGAGACCCAGTACTTC; cdr3_aa: CASSFRPTQETQYF; j_call: TRBJ2-5; clone_size: many; d_call: NA; cdr3_length: 14; v_call: TRBV28
cdr3_nt: TGTGCCAGCAGCTCGGCCAGGACTAGCGGGAGATCCTACGAGCAGTACTTC; cdr3_aa: CASSSARTSGRSYEQYF; j_call: TRBJ2-7; clone_size: NA; d_call: TRBD2; cdr3_length: 17; v_call: TRBV7-9
cdr3_nt: TGTGCCAGCAGCCTTCTAGCGGGAGTCGGGAATGAGCAGTTCTTC; cdr3_aa: CASSLLAGVGNEQFF; j_call: TRBJ2-1; clone_size: NA; d_call: TRBD2; cdr3_length: 15; v_call: TRBV12-3/TRBV12-4
cdr3_nt: TGTGCCAGCGTTTGGGGGAATGAGCAGTTCTTC; cdr3_aa: CASVWGNEQFF; j_call: TRBJ2-1; clone_size: many; d_call: NA; cdr3_length: 11; v_call: TRBV6-5
cdr3_nt: TGTGCCAGCAGCCAAGATGGGGCTACTGTCCAAGAGACCCAGTACTTC; cdr3_aa: CASSQDGATVQETQYF; j_call: TRBJ2-5; clone_size: many; d_call: NA; cdr3_length: 16; v_call: TRBV3-1
cdr3_nt: TGTGCCAGCAGAATACAGGGGGCGAATACCTACGAGCAGTACTTC; cdr3_aa: CASRIQGANTYEQYF; j_call: TRBJ2-7; clone_size: many; d_call: TRBD1; cdr3_length: 15; v_call: TRBV12-3/TRBV12-4
cdr3_nt: TGTGCCAGCAGTAAGCGGGAGGACGACGGGGAGCTGTTTTTT; cdr3_aa: CASSKREDDGELFF; j_call: TRBJ2-2; clone_size: NA; d_call: TRBD2; cdr3_length: 14; v_call: TRBV6-5
cdr3_nt: TGTGCCAGCAGCTTAGCGACTCCTCATACGCAGTATTTT; cdr3_aa: CASSLATPHTQYF; j_call: TRBJ2-3; clone_size: many; d_call: NA; cdr3_length: 13; v_call: TRBV7-8
cdr3_nt: TGTGCCAGCAGCGGAGTGGGGGTGCCCTACGAGCAGTACTTC; cdr3_aa: CASSGVGVPYEQYF; j_call: TRBJ2-7; clone_size: NA; d_call: NA; cdr3_length: 14; v_call: TRBV13
cdr3_nt: TGTGCTAGTGGTTCTACGGAACAGGGTTATATCGGAGCTGAAGCTTTCTTT; cdr3_aa: CASGSTEQGYIGAEAFF; j_call: TRBJ1-1; clone_size: few; d_call: NA; cdr3_length: 17; v_call: TRBV12-5
cdr3_nt: TGTGCCAGCAGTATGAAGGGAGCCAAAAACATTCAGTACTTC; cdr3_aa: CASSMKGAKNIQYF; j_call: TRBJ2-4; clone_size: many; d_call: NA; cdr3_length: 14; v_call: TRBV28
cdr3_nt: TGTGCCAGCAGCCGAGTTACGGCGGGACATGATGAAAAACTGTTTTTT; cdr3_aa: CASSRVTAGHDEKLFF; j_call: TRBJ1-4; clone_size: many; d_call: NA; cdr3_length: 16; v_call: TRBV5-4
cdr3_nt: TGTGCCAGCAGTCCCACAGGAGGCTCTGGAAACACCATATATTTT; cdr3_aa: CASSPTGGSGNTIYF; j_call: TRBJ1-3; clone_size: few; d_call: NA; cdr3_length: 15; v_call: TRBV6-5
cdr3_nt: TGTGCCAGCAGTTACAGGACCGGGGAGCTGTTTTTT; cdr3_aa: CASSYRTGELFF; j_call: TRBJ2-2; clone_size: many; d_call: NA; cdr3_length: 12; v_call: TRBV6-5
cdr3_nt: TGCAGCGTTAGAGCCGGGACAGGGTTTTCCGGGGAGCTGTTTTTT; cdr3_aa: CSVRAGTGFSGELFF; j_call: TRBJ2-2; clone_size: many; d_call: TRBD1; cdr3_length: 15; v_call: TRBV29-1
cdr3_nt: TGTGCCAGCACCCCTTCTGGAGGAGATAAGTACAATGAGCAGTTCTTC; cdr3_aa: CASTPSGGDKYNEQFF; j_call: TRBJ2-1; clone_size: many; d_call: NA; cdr3_length: 16; v_call: TRBV7-9
cdr3_nt: TGTGCGATTCCCGGGGGACAGGGGGCTTTTGGCTACACCTTC; cdr3_aa: CAIPGGQGAFGYTF; j_call: TRBJ1-2; clone_size: few; d_call: TRBD1; cdr3_length: 14; v_call: TRBV12-3/TRBV12-4
cdr3_nt: TGTGCCAGCAGCCAAGATGCCCAGGAAGCTAACTATGGCTACACCTTC; cdr3_aa: CASSQDAQEANYGYTF; j_call: TRBJ1-2; clone_size: many; d_call: NA; cdr3_length: 16; v_call: TRBV14
cdr3_nt: TGTGCCAGCATCGGAACTGCGGGGACTAGATTTCATGAGCAGTTCTTC; cdr3_aa: CASIGTAGTRFHEQFF; j_call: TRBJ2-1; clone_size: many; d_call: TRBD2; cdr3_length: 16; v_call: TRBV27
cdr3_nt: TGTGCCAGCAGTTTCGCCCCGGGACTAGCGGGAGGTCCCCGCTCCTACGAGCAGTACTTC; cdr3_aa: CASSFAPGLAGGPRSYEQYF; j_call: TRBJ2-7; clone_size: NA; d_call: TRBD2; cdr3_length: 20; v_call: TRBV28
cdr3_nt: TGTGCCAGCAGCTTCGGGGCCAGCCGAGGCTACGAGCAGTACTTC; cdr3_aa: CASSFGASRGYEQYF; j_call: TRBJ2-7; clone_size: many; d_call: NA; cdr3_length: 15; v_call: TRBV5-8
cdr3_nt: TGTGCCAGCAGCCAGGTTCAGGGGGGAAACTATGGCTACACCTTC; cdr3_aa: CASSQVQGGNYGYTF; j_call: TRBJ1-2; clone_size: many; d_call: TRBD1; cdr3_length: 15; v_call: TRBV4-2
cdr3_nt: TGTGCCAGCAGCTTAGGGCTCGTAGCGGGGCTTAGCACAGATACGCAGTATTTT; cdr3_aa: CASSLGLVAGLSTDTQYF; j_call: TRBJ2-3; clone_size: many; d_call: TRBD2; cdr3_length: 18; v_call: TRBV7-8
cdr3_nt: TGTGCCAGCAGCTGGATCAATGAAAAACTGTTTTTT; cdr3_aa: CASSWINEKLFF; j_call: TRBJ1-4; clone_size: many; d_call: NA; cdr3_length: 12; v_call: TRBV7-8
cdr3_nt: TGCAGTGCTAGCGGGGGGCGCGTCGGTTACGAGCAGTACTTC; cdr3_aa: CSASGGRVGYEQYF; j_call: TRBJ2-7; clone_size: many; d_call: NA; cdr3_length: 14; v_call: TRBV20-1
cdr3_nt: TGTGCCAGTACCCGGGATGGGGGAAGCAATCAGCCCCAGCATTTT; cdr3_aa: CASTRDGGSNQPQHF; j_call: TRBJ1-5; clone_size: many; d_call: NA; cdr3_length: 15; v_call: TRBV19
cdr3_nt: TGCAGTGCTAGGGTTACTAGCACAGATACGCAGTATTTT; cdr3_aa: CSARVTSTDTQYF; j_call: TRBJ2-3; clone_size: many; d_call: NA; cdr3_length: 13; v_call: TRBV20-1
cdr3_nt: TGTGCCAGCAGTTTATTCTTTAGCGGGGATACGCAGTATTTT; cdr3_aa: CASSLFFSGDTQYF; j_call: TRBJ2-3; clone_size: many; d_call: TRBD2; cdr3_length: 14; v_call: TRBV27
cdr3_nt: TGTGCCAGTAGTATAGCTTCCAGGGATGAGCAGTTCTTC; cdr3_aa: CASSIASRDEQFF; j_call: TRBJ2-1; clone_size: NA; d_call: NA; cdr3_length: 13; v_call: TRBV19
cdr3_nt: TGTGCCTGGAGCGAGGGACACCTAAACACTGAAGCTTTCTTT; cdr3_aa: CAWSEGHLNTEAFF; j_call: TRBJ1-1; clone_size: many; d_call: NA; cdr3_length: 14; v_call: TRBV30
cdr3_nt: TGTGCCAGCAGTTACCAAGCGGGAGTTAATAATGAGCAGTTCTTC; cdr3_aa: CASSYQAGVNNEQFF; j_call: TRBJ2-1; clone_size: NA; d_call: TRBD2; cdr3_length: 15; v_call: TRBV6-5
cdr3_nt: TGTGCCAGCTCACCCTCTAGCGGAGCCTACGAGCAGTACTTC; cdr3_aa: CASSPSSGAYEQYF; j_call: TRBJ2-7; clone_size: many; d_call: TRBD2; cdr3_length: 14; v_call: TRBV18
cdr3_nt: TGTGCCAGCAGCAGACTAGCGGGAGAGCTCCGAAGTACTCCGCCCTCAGGGGAGACCCAGTACTTC; cdr3_aa: CASSRLAGELRSTPPSGETQYF; j_call: TRBJ2-5; clone_size: many; d_call: TRBD2; cdr3_length: 22; v_call: TRBV7-6
cdr3_nt: TGTGCCAGCAATGGCCGGACAGGGGGCTATCATTCACCCCTCCACTTT; cdr3_aa: CASNGRTGGYHSPLHF; j_call: TRBJ1-6; clone_size: many; d_call: TRBD1; cdr3_length: 16; v_call: TRBV28
cdr3_nt: TGTGCCAGCAGTCCCCGGACTAGCGGGATCGTCTCCTACAATGAGCAGTTCTTC; cdr3_aa: CASSPRTSGIVSYNEQFF; j_call: TRBJ2-1; clone_size: many; d_call: TRBD2; cdr3_length: 18; v_call: TRBV27
cdr3_nt: TGTGCCAGCAGTAATTCCTACGAGCAGTACTTC; cdr3_aa: CASSNSYEQYF; j_call: TRBJ2-7; clone_size: few; d_call: NA; cdr3_length: 11; v_call: TRBV7-2
cdr3_nt: TGTGCCAGCAGTTTATGGGAATGGCAGGGGGTACAGCCCCAGCATTTT; cdr3_aa: CASSLWEWQGVQPQHF; j_call: TRBJ1-5; clone_size: many; d_call: TRBD1; cdr3_length: 16; v_call: TRBV28
cdr3_nt: TGCGCCAGCAGCCAAGAGGGGACACTGAACACTGAAGCTTTCTTT; cdr3_aa: CASSQEGTLNTEAFF; j_call: TRBJ1-1; clone_size: many; d_call: NA; cdr3_length: 15; v_call: TRBV4-1
cdr3_nt: TGTGCCATCAGTGAGCCCATACGCAGCGGGAAGTACGAGCAGTACTTC; cdr3_aa: CAISEPIRSGKYEQYF; j_call: TRBJ2-7; clone_size: many; d_call: TRBD2; cdr3_length: 16; v_call: TRBV10-3
cdr3_nt: TGTGCCAGCAGTTTGAAAGCCTGGGACAGACTCACAGATACGCAGTATTTT; cdr3_aa: CASSLKAWDRLTDTQYF; j_call: TRBJ2-3; clone_size: NA; d_call: TRBD1; cdr3_length: 17; v_call: TRBV27
cdr3_nt: TGTGCCAGCAGTTACTCGATGACAGGGTCCTCCTACGAGCAGTACTTC; cdr3_aa: CASSYSMTGSSYEQYF; j_call: TRBJ2-7; clone_size: many; d_call: TRBD1; cdr3_length: 16; v_call: TRBV6-6
cdr3_nt: TGCGCCAGCAGACCTAGCGGGAACTTAGGCGGGGACGAGCAGTACTTC; cdr3_aa: CASRPSGNLGGDEQYF; j_call: TRBJ2-7; clone_size: NA; d_call: TRBD2; cdr3_length: 16; v_call: TRBV10-2